This entry describes one TCR beta chain. This clonotype was detected a few times. Its cognate antigen has yet to be identified. No much larger clone is present one base from it, and per-base qualities are unavailable. Library creation used RT-PCR. Instrument on record: Illumina HiSeq 2500. TCRdb reran the public reads through fastp at Q25 and MiXCR, keeping productive beta chains. A single entry per CDR3 protein holds the most common genes and DNA from its merged rows. The sample table shows roughly 700,000 distinct CDR3 sequences, and about 14% are seen once. The biggest ten clones account for around 6.5% of the sample. The germline V gene sets CDR1 to LGHNA and CDR2 to YNFKEQ. V is pruned by 1 base and J by 2 bases, leaving 2 bases of the junction without a gene match. Reading from cysteine to phenylalanine, the CDR3 counts 15 amino acids. Of the read, only the CDR3 DNA is kept; its 45 bases are in frame from base 1.

This sample stems from a study of response to subunit inactivated influenza vaccine (dated by TCRdb to 2017 to 2018). Notes on the research overall: To follow how T cells responded to a trivalent subunit inactivated influenza vaccine, the researchers relied on deep quantitative profiling of the T cell receptor repertoire.

What the authors observed across the whole study: The authors suggested that each seasonal influenza vaccination may recruit only a limited number of new T cells.

The material sequenced was PBMCs from blood, taken less than 15 days before vaccination. The rearrangement joined TRBV4-2 to TRBJ1-1; TRBD1 lines up with 9 middle nucleotides. The origin of this receptor is a man aged 45-65 years who received an inactivated influenza vaccine. Donor details come from another sample of the same person, matched by shared clones. The DNA sequence is as follows: TGTGCCAGCAGCCAAGGGACAGGGGCAAACACTGAAGCTTTCTTT. This gives the protein CASSQGTGANTEAFF.